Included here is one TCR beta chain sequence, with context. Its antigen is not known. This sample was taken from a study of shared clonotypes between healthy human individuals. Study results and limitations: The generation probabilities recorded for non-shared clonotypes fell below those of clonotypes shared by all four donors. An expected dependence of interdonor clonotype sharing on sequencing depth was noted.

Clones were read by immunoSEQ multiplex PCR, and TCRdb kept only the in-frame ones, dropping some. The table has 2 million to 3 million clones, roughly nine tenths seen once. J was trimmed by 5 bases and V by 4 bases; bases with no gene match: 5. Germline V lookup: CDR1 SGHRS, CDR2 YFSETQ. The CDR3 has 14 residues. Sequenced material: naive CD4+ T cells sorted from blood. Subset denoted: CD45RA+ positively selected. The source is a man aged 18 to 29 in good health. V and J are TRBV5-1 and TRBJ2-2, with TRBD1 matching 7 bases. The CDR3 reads CASSPTGSTGELFF. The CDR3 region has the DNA TGCGCCAGCAGCCCGACAGGGTCTACCGGGGAGCTGTTTTTT.